This paragraph covers one TCR beta chain sequence. Its antigen is not known. This record belongs to a study of Ad26.COV2.S vaccination and SARS-CoV-2 variants. Treatment specified: some 20 received Ad26.COV2.S at low or high dose, single or two shots; 5 received placebo; per-sample allocation not given. The samples date from day 63 after the first vaccine or placebo injection. An Ad26 vector carrying the Wuhan-strain SARS-CoV-2 spike served as the vaccine. Points from the study as a whole: For non-spike TCRs, breadth in vaccine recipients resembled that in placebo recipients. Relative to placebo recipients, vaccine recipients exhibited elevated spike-specific TCR breadth. Total T cell responses, in the TCR breadth and depth analyses, may have been underestimated.

Generated by immunoSEQ multiplex PCR, the TCRdb table keeps only in-frame clones and is missing some. Counted here are 380,000 or so clones, 88% occurring once; the ten biggest clones make up 6.4%. Germline V gene lookup returns CDR1 MNHEY and CDR2 SMNVEV (reference sequence). This CDR3 has 16 residues. The V and J ends lost 6 bases and 3 bases respectively, with 21 bases between them. This clonotype was sampled from a person aged 18-60 years who received the Ad26.COV2.S COVID-19 vaccine or a placebo. The chain is built from TRBV27 and TRBJ2-7, with unresolved D. Source: peripheral blood, taken in a trial of Ad26.COV2.S vaccine versus placebo. The chain's CDR3 is CASRPDRISPYYEQYF. For the CDR3, the DNA is TGTGCCAGCAGACCTGATAGAATTTCCCCTTACTACGAGCAGTACTTC.